A selection of T cell receptor beta chains follows, all from one sample in a study of radiation and T cells in renal cell carcinoma. Profiled with immunoSEQ multiplex PCR; TCRdb holds only in-frame clones, not every one. The table includes 150,000 or so clones, approximately 87% detected once. The material was blood, obtained from a patient whose treatment included radiotherapy and nephrectomy. These receptor sequences come from a woman in her forties or fifties with renal cell carcinoma. CDR3s include the opening cysteine and the closing phenylalanine or tryptophan. The D gene is left open where the match is weak. Not all rows give a size; the values are once, few, many and, for expanded clones, a class.

>TRBJ1-1|TRBV2|-|-
TGTGCCAGCAGCGACCAGACCTCTGAAGCTTTCTTT
CASSDQTSEAFF
>TRBJ1-1|TRBV6-5|-|-
TGTGCCAGCAGTTACTCGACCAATATGAACACTGAAGCTTTCTTT
CASSYSTNMNTEAFF
>TRBJ2-1|TRBV29-1|TRBD2|-
TGCAGCGTTACTAGCGGGGGGGCCTATGAGCAGTTCTTC
CSVTSGGAYEQFF
>TRBJ1-1|TRBV6-1|-|-
TGTGCCAGCAGTGAAGCGTTTAACAGGCACATGAACACTGAAGCTTTCTTT
CASSEAFNRHMNTEAFF
>TRBJ2-6|TRBV9|TRBD1|-
TGTGCCAGCAGCGTAGGTGGGACAGGGTCCGGGGCCAACGTCCTGACTTTC
CASSVGGTGSGANVLTF
>TRBJ1-2|TRBV4-1|-|-
TGCGCCAGCAGCCAAGACGGCAGGGCCTATGGCTACACCTTC
CASSQDGRAYGYTF
>TRBJ2-5|TRBV5-4|TRBD2|-
TGTGCCAGCAGCTTGGCGGGGGGGAGTGGGGAGACCCAGTACTTC
CASSLAGGSGETQYF
>TRBJ1-5|TRBV6-5|-|-
TGTGCCATCAGTGAGTTTAGCAATCAGCCCCAGCATTTT
CAISEFSNQPQHF
>TRBJ2-3|TRBV7-9|TRBD2|-
TGTGCCAGCAGCTTAGCGTACACTAGCGGGAGTGTAAATACGCAGTATTTT
CASSLAYTSGSVNTQYF
>TRBJ2-3|TRBV7-8|TRBD2|-
TGTGCCAGCAGCTTAGCTAGCGGGAGAGACACAGATACGCAGTATTTT
CASSLASGRDTDTQYF
>TRBJ2-2|TRBV7-2|TRBD2|-
TGTGCCAGCAGCTTAGCGATAACTAGCGGGGGGGTGTTTTTT
CASSLAITSGGVFF
>TRBJ2-1|TRBV29-1|TRBD2|-
TGCAGCGGGAGTACTAGCGGGGCTTACAATGAGCAGTTCTTC
CSGSTSGAYNEQFF
>TRBJ1-2|TRBV28|TRBD1|-
TGTGCCAGCAGTTTAGGGGACAGGGGCTATGGCTACACCTTC
CASSLGDRGYGYTF
>TRBJ2-5|TRBV29-1|-|-
TGCAGCGTTCGGCCCTCTGGTGGTTTTGGGGAGACCCAGTACTTC
CSVRPSGGFGETQYF
>TRBJ2-5|TRBV10-2|TRBD2|-
TGCGCCAGCAGGCTGACTAGCGGGGCGGACCAAGAGACCCAGTACTTC
CASRLTSGADQETQYF
>TRBJ2-2|TRBV6-1|-|-
TGTGCCAGCAGTGAGGCAGGGGTCGGGGAGCTGTTTTTT
CASSEAGVGELFF
>TRBJ2-7|TRBV14|-|-
TGTGCCAGCAGCCTCCGGGCGGGGAGCTCCTACGAGCAGTACTTC
CASSLRAGSSYEQYF
>TRBJ1-4|TRBV5-5|-|-
TGTGCCAGCAGCCGGATGAGCGGGGGTGCAACTAATGAAAAACTGTTTTTT
CASSRMSGGATNEKLFF
>TRBJ1-4|TRBV7-9|TRBD1|-
TGTGCCAGCAGCTTACAGGGGGCAACTAATGAAAAACTGTTTTTT
CASSLQGATNEKLFF
>TRBJ2-7|TRBV9|TRBD1|-
TGTGCCAGCAGCGCCCTAGGGGACAGTTTAGTGGAGCAGTACTTC
CASSALGDSLVEQYF
>TRBJ1-2|TRBV28|-|-
TGTGCCAGCAGTTTTGGGTACTATGGCTACACCTTC
CASSFGYYGYTF
>TRBJ2-5|TRBV9|-|few
TGTGCCAGCAGCGTAGGGAGAGGGGAGACCCAGTACTTC
CASSVGRGETQYF
>TRBJ2-2|TRBV9|-|-
TGTGCCAGCAGCGTAGTGTCCCTAGCTGCCACCGGGGAGCTGTTTTTT
CASSVVSLAATGELFF
>TRBJ1-5|TRBV30|-|-
TGTGCCTGGAGTGCAGGGGCAGATCAGCCCCAGCATTTT
CAWSAGADQPQHF
>TRBJ2-7|TRBV6-5|-|once
TGTGCCAGCAGGAAGGGGCTCCCCAGCTCCTACGAGCAGTACTTC
CASRKGLPSSYEQYF
>TRBJ1-1|TRBV19|-|-
TGTGCCAGTGCAGGACGGGAAGTTGAAGCTTTCTTT
CASAGREVEAFF
>TRBJ1-2|TRBV7-2|-|-
TGTGCCAGCAGCTTAGCCAGGGTTGATGGCTACACCTTC
CASSLARVDGYTF
>TRBJ2-1|TRBV9|-|-
TGTGCCAGCAGCCCCGGTGGACGGGTTGAGCAGTTCTTC
CASSPGGRVEQFF
>TRBJ1-2|TRBV6-5|-|-
TGTGCCAGCAGCCCGACGGTAGGGCTAGGTGGCTACACCTTC
CASSPTVGLGGYTF
>TRBJ2-1|TRBV9|-|-
TGTGCCAGCAGCGTAGGGGGGGAGAATGAGCAGTTCTTC
CASSVGGENEQFF
>TRBJ2-1|TRBV19|TRBD2|-
TGTGCCAGACCGGGGCTAGCGGGACGCTACAATGAGCAGTTCTTC
CARPGLAGRYNEQFF
>TRBJ1-1|TRBV7-9|TRBD1|-
TGTGCCAGCAGCCTCCTAGGGGGCGCGGGGGCTTTCTTT
CASSLLGGAGAFF
>TRBJ1-5|TRBV5-6|-|-
TGTGCCAGCAGCTTTCACAGGTTTGAACCGGGTCATAGCAATCAGCCCCAGCATTTT
CASSFHRFEPGHSNQPQHF
>TRBJ2-7|TRBV4-3|-|-
TGCGCCAGCAGCCTGCTGGGTTCCTACGAGCAGTACTTC
CASSLLGSYEQYF
>TRBJ2-2|TRBV7-8|TRBD1|-
TGTGCCGGAAGAGGGGGCGGCGCCGGGGAGCTGTTTTTT
CAGRGGGAGELFF
>TRBJ2-1|TRBV19|TRBD2|-
TGTGCCAGTAGTACCATAGCGGGGGGGCCTAACAATGAGCAGTTCTTC
CASSTIAGGPNNEQFF
>TRBJ2-7|TRBV6-7|TRBD2|once
TGTGCCAGCAGCGGGACTAGCGGGTTGTATCCCTACGAGCAGTACTTC
CASSGTSGLYPYEQYF
>TRBJ2-1|TRBV6-4|TRBD1|-
TGTGCCAGCAGTGAAAATGTCGGGGACAGGGTTACATTCTTC
CASSENVGDRVTFF
>TRBJ2-3|TRBV30|TRBD2|-
TGTGCCGCTAAATACCGGGGGACTAAGACAGATACGCAGTATTTT
CAAKYRGTKTDTQYF
>TRBJ2-5|TRBV9|TRBD2|-
TGTGCCAGCAGCGTAGCTACCGGTCTAGCGGAAGAGACCCAGTACTTC
CASSVATGLAEETQYF
>TRBJ2-1|TRBV19|TRBD2|-
TGTGCCAGTAGTATCTCACTAGCGGGAGGAAATGAGCAGTTCTTC
CASSISLAGGNEQFF
>TRBJ2-5|TRBV15|-|-
TGTGCCACCAGCAGGATGGACAGAGAGACCCAGTACTTC
CATSRMDRETQYF
>TRBJ2-7|TRBV7-9|TRBD2|-
TGTGCCAGCAGCCCCAGCGGGGGACCCTACGAGCAGTACTTC
CASSPSGGPYEQYF
>TRBJ2-1|TRBV5-1|-|-
TGCGCCAGCAGCACCGATAGTGGCTCCTACAATGAGCAGTTCTTC
CASSTDSGSYNEQFF
>TRBJ1-2|TRBV29-1|-|-
TGCAGCGTTGACAAACAGTATGGCTACACCTTC
CSVDKQYGYTF
>TRBJ2-3|TRBV4-3|TRBD1|-
TGCGCCAGCAGCCAACTACAGGGGTTAAGCACAGATACGCAGTATTTT
CASSQLQGLSTDTQYF
>TRBJ1-1|TRBV5-1|-|-
TGCGCCAGCAGCTCCACAGGGCAGAACACTGAAGCTTTCTTT
CASSSTGQNTEAFF
>TRBJ1-1|TRBV6-5|-|-
TGTGCCAGCAGTTCTCCAGGCATGAACACTGAAGCTTTCTTT
CASSSPGMNTEAFF
>TRBJ2-7|TRBV5-1|TRBD1|-
TGCGCCAGCAGCTTGTGGCAGGGGGCCCTCTCCCCCTACGAGCAGTACTTC
CASSLWQGALSPYEQYF
>TRBJ2-3|TRBV7-1|-|once
TGTGCCAGCAGCCCGGGACCTACCCGAGATACGCAGTATTTT
CASSPGPTRDTQYF
>TRBJ2-3|TRBV9|TRBD2|-
TGTGCCAGCAGCGTATCGACTAGCGGGGCGTCAGATACGCAGTATTTT
CASSVSTSGASDTQYF
>TRBJ2-7|TRBV6-5|TRBD2|-
TGTGCCAGCAGTTACTCACTAGCGAGCACCTACGAGCAGTACTTC
CASSYSLASTYEQYF
>TRBJ1-2|TRBV7-2|TRBD1|-
TGTGCCAGCGCCAGACAGGGGGTGAATCATGGCTACACCTTC
CASARQGVNHGYTF
>TRBJ2-7|TRBV6-5|TRBD1|-
TGTGCCAGCACAGACTCTGGGACAGGGAATTACGAGCAGTACTTC
CASTDSGTGNYEQYF
>TRBJ2-7|TRBV28|-|-
TGTGCCAGCAGTTTCCCAGGCCGCGACTACGAGCAGTACTTC
CASSFPGRDYEQYF
>TRBJ2-1|TRBV4-1|-|-
TGCGCCAGCAGCGCGCGGATATCCGAATGGGAGCAGTTCTTC
CASSARISEWEQFF
>TRBJ2-7|TRBV28|-|few
TGTGCCAGCAGTTTAGACTCCGAGCAGTACTTC
CASSLDSEQYF
>TRBJ2-5|TRBV7-6|-|-
TGTGCCAGCAGCTTAGCTATTTCGAGAGAGACCCAGTACTTC
CASSLAISRETQYF
>TRBJ1-2|TRBV29-1|-|-
TGCAGCGTTCGCCTGGCTGGCTATGGCTACACCTTC
CSVRLAGYGYTF